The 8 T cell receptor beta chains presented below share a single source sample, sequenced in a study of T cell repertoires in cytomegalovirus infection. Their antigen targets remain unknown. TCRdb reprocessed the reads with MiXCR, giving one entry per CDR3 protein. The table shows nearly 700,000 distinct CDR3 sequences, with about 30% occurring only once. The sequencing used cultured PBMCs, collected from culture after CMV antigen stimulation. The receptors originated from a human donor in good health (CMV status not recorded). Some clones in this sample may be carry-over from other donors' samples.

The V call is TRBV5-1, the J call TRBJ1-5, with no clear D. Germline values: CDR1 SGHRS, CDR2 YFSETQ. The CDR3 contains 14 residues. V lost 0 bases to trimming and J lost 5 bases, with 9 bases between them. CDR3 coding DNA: TGCGCCAGCAGCTTGGGGGCTTTGGATCAGCCCCAGCATTTT. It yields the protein CASSLGALDQPQHF.

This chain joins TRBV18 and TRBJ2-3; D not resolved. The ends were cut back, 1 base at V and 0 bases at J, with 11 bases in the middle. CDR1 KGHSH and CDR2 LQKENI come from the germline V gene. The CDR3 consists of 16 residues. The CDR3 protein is CASSPRVYRSTDTQYF. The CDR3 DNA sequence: TGTGCCAGCTCACCACGAGTTTACCGGAGCACAGATACGCAGTATTTT.

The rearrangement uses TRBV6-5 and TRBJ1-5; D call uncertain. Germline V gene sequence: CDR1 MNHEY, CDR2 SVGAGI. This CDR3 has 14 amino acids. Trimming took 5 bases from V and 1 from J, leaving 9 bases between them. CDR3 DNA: TGTGCCAGCAGTCCCGTGGAGAGCAATCAGCCCCAGCATTTT. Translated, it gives CASSPVESNQPQHF.

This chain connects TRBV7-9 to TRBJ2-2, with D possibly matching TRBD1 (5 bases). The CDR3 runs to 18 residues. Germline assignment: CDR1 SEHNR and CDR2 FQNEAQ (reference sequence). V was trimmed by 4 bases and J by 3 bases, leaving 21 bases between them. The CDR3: CASSSTVGHRVDTGELFF. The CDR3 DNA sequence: TGTGCCAGCAGCTCGACCGTAGGACATCGGGTGGACACCGGGGAGCTGTTTTTT.

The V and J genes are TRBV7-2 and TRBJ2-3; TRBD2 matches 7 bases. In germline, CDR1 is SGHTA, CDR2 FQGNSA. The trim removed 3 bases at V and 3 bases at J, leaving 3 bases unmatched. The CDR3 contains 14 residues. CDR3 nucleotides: TGTGCCAGCAGCTTTAGGGAGGGGACAGATACGCAGTATTTT. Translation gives CASSFREGTDTQYF.

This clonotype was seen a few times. For the CDR3, the DNA is TGCAGTGCTCAGACGGTAGAGCGGAGCAATCAGCCCCAGCATTTT. Translation: CSAQTVERSNQPQHF. J is TRBJ1-5 and V is TRBV20-1; D gene uncertain. Trimming took 5 bases from V and 1 from J, leaving 15 bases between them. This CDR3 has 15 residues. CDR1 DFQATT and CDR2 SNEGSKA come from the germline V gene (reference sequence).

In DNA form, the CDR3 reads TGTGCCAGCAGTCCTCGACAGATAGAAGCTTTCTTT. Encoded protein: CASSPRQIEAFF. The V and J genes are TRBV6-2 or TRBV6-3 and TRBJ1-1; tentative D call: TRBD1 (5 bases). Germline CDR1 is MNHEY and CDR2 is SVGEGT. Trimming cost V 5 bases and J 8 bases, with 12 bases left between them. The CDR3 consists of 12 residues.

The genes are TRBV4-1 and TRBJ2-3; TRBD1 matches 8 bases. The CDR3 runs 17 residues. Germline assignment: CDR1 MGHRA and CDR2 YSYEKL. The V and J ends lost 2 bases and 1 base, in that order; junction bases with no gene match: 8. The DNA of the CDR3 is TGCGCCAGCAGCCAACCTCCAGGGGGCTTGGGCACAGATACGCAGTATTTT. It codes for CASSQPPGGLGTDTQYF.